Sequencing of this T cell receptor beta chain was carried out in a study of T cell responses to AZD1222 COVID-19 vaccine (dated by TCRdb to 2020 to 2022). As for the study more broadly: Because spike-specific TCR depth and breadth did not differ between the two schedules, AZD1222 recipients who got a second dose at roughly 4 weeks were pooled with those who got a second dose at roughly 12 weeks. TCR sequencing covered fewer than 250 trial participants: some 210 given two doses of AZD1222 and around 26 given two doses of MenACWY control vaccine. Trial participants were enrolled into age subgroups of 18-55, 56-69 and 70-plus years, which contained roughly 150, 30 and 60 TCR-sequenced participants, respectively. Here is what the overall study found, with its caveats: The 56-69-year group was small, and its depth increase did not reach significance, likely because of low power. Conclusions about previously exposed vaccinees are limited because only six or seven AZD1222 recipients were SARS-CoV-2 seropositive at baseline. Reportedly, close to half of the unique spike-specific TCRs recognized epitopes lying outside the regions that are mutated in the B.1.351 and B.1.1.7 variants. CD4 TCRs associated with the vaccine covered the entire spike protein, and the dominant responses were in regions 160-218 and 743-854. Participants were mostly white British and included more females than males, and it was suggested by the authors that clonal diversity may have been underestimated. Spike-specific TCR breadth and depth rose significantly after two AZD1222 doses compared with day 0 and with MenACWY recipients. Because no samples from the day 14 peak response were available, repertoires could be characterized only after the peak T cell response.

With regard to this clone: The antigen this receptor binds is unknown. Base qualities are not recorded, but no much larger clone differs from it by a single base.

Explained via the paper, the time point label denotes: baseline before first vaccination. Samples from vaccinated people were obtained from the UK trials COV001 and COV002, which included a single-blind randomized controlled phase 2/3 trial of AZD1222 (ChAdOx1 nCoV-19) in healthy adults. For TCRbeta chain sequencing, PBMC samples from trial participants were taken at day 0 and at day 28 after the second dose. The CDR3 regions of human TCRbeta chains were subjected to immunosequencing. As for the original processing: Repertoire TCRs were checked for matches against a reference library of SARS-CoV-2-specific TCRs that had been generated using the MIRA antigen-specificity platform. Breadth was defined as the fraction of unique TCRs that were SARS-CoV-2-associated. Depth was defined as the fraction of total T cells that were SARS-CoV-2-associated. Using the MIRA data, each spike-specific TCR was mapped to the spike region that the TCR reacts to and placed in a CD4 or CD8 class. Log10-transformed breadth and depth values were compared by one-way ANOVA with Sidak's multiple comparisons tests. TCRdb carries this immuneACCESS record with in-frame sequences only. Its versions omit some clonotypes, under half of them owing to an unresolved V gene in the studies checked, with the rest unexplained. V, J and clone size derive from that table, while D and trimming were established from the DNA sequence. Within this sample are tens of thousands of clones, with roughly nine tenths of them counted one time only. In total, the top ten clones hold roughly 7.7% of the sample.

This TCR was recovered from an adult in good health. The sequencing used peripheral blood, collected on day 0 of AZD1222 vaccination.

This receptor carries the CDR3 CASSTTEGNTIYF. In nucleotide form, the sequence is TGTGCCAGTAGTACCACCGAGGGAAACACCATATATTTT. This chain joins TRBV19 to TRBJ1-3, with no confidently assigned D gene. Taken from the germline V gene (reference sequence), the CDR1 and CDR2 loops are LNHDA and SQIVND. Cut back by 4 bases and 4 bases, the V and J ends lie 8 bases apart. There are 13 amino acids in the CDR3, from cysteine to phenylalanine inclusive. Of all the DNA, just the CDR3 is kept, 39 bases in frame from base 1.